This T cell receptor beta chain emerged from a study of blood T cell repertoires in COVID-19. Assay: immunoSEQ multiplex PCR; the TCRdb copy retains only in-frame clones and omits some. The data hold 100,000 to 150,000 clones, with less than 90% observed a single time. Participants' own reports of clinical history determined their cohort assignment. CDR3 size: 17 residues. The V gene's germline CDR1 is KGHSH and CDR2 LQKENI. J was trimmed by 5 bases and V by 2 bases; bases with no gene match: 13. This chain uses TRBV18 with TRBJ2-5; TRBD2 matches 8 bases. This TCR derives from a woman in her 50s who had recovered from COVID-19. The specimen sequenced was PBMCs or T cells enriched from blood (not recorded which). The CDR3 spells CASSPFSRGGQVETQYF. The CDR3 DNA follows: TGTGCCAGCTCACCATTCAGCCGGGGGGGCCAGGTCGAGACCCAGTACTTC.